These 30 T cell receptor beta chains were all obtained from the same sample, sequenced in a study of cytomegalovirus exposure and HLA in healthy donors. Primers: 60 Vbeta forward and 13 Jbeta reverse. Clones were sequenced by immunoSEQ multiplex PCR, and TCRdb holds only the in-frame ones, with some missing. The data contain roughly 120,000 clones, nearly 80% of them singletons. Sequencing input: PBMCs. Receptors were obtained from a woman aged 25 to 39 in good health and CMV-seropositive.

In DNA form, the CDR3 reads TGTGCCAGTAGAAAGACAGGGGGCAGGACCGGGGAGCTGTTTTTT. Its protein is CASRKTGGRTGELFF. The rearrangement uses TRBV19 and TRBJ2-2; 10 bases map to TRBD1. V lost 6 bases and J lost 5; bases outside the gene matches: 6. Germline V lookup: CDR1 LNHDA, CDR2 SQIVND (reference sequence). This CDR3 has 15 amino acids.

The V gene is TRBV2, the J gene TRBJ1-1; TRBD1 might be the D (5 bases). Germline V gene lookup returns CDR1 SNHLY and CDR2 FYNNEI. V was shortened by 7 bases and J by 5 bases, with 20 bases between the two germline ends. The CDR3 runs 15 residues. This CDR3 reads CASIRPRAGLTEAFF. The CDR3 DNA sequence: TGTGCCAGCATCCGTCCCAGGGCAGGGTTAACTGAAGCTTTCTTT.

This chain connects TRBV6-1 to TRBJ1-2, with D unresolved. The V end lost 3 bases, the J end lost 12 bases, and 14 bases lay between the germline ends. The CDR3 length is 12 residues. Per germline, CDR1 MNHNS and CDR2 SASEGT. In nucleotides, the CDR3 is TGTGCCAGCAGTGAGACAATAGAATGGGACACCTTC. The encoded protein is CASSETIEWDTF.

This clone was seen a few times. The V and J genes are TRBV7-7 and TRBJ2-1; TRBD2 aligns across 12 bases. This CDR3 spans 14 amino acids. V gave up 5 bases and J gave up 14 bases; unmatched junction bases: 10. Germline V CDR1 and CDR2: SSHAT, FNYEAQ (reference sequence). The CDR3 reads CASSPGLAGGPEFF. The CDR3 nucleotides read TGTGCCAGCAGCCCGGGACTAGCGGGCGGCCCGGAGTTCTTC. Using reference TRBV7-7 and TRBJ2-1 for the parts outside the CDR3, the full variable domain is GAGVSQSPRYKVTKRGQDVTLRCDPISSHATLYWYQQALGQGPEFLTYFNYEAQPDKSGLPSDRFSAERPEGSISTLTIQRTEQRDSAMYRCASSPGLAGGPEFFGPGTRLTVL.

The chain links TRBV9 to TRBJ1-1; D ambiguous. This CDR3 is 16 amino acids long. Germline V gene sequence: CDR1 SGDLS, CDR2 YYNGEE. V was pared by 3 bases and J by 0 bases, with 15 bases between. CDR3 protein: CASSATERAMNTEAFF. The CDR3 DNA reads as TGTGCCAGCAGCGCCACGGAGCGGGCCATGAACACTGAAGCTTTCTTT.

The chain carries TRBV5-6 and TRBJ2-3, with D possibly being TRBD2 (5 bases). Germline V gene data show CDR1 as SGHDT and CDR2 as YYEEEE. The CDR3 spans 15 residues. V lost 1 base, J lost 6 bases, and 15 bases lay in between. CDR3: CASSLTLANRDTQYF. The CDR3 DNA is TGTGCCAGCAGCTTGACCCTAGCTAACCGGGATACGCAGTATTTT.

J is TRBJ2-1 and V is TRBV4-2, with D perhaps TRBD2 (6 bases). Germline loops: CDR1 LGHNA, CDR2 YNFKEQ. This CDR3 is 18 amino acids long. Trimming stripped 0 bases from V and 0 bases from J, with 15 bases between. CDR3 amino acids: CASSQDLAGLSSYNEQFF. The DNA of the CDR3 is TGTGCCAGCAGCCAAGATCTTGCGGGACTTAGCTCCTACAATGAGCAGTTCTTC.

This clone was seen only once. The chain carries TRBV6-1 and TRBJ1-1; tentative D call: TRBD1 (6 bases). From germline, CDR1 is MNHNS and CDR2 SASEGT. Trimming stripped 6 bases from V and 8 bases from J, with 13 bases between. There are 12 residues in the CDR3. The DNA for the CDR3 is TGTGCCAGCAGCAAAGCCGGGACAGAAGCTTTCTTT. Encoded protein: CASSKAGTEAFF.

The J gene is TRBJ1-2, the V gene TRBV2; 9 bases match TRBD1. Germline lookup yields CDR1 SNHLY and CDR2 FYNNEI. V gave up 2 bases and J gave up 3 bases; unmatched junction bases: 10. The CDR3 has 17 residues. Here the CDR3 DNA reads TGTGCCAGCAGTGAAAGGGCCGGGACAGGGTTAGACTATGGCTACACCTTC. Protein: CASSERAGTGLDYGYTF.

In its sample, this clone was seen a few times. The chain joins TRBV4-2 to TRBJ2-6; TRBD1 might be the D (6 bases). Germline lookup yields CDR1 LGHNA and CDR2 YNFKEQ. Trimming cost V 0 bases and J 1 base, with 7 bases left between them. This CDR3 is 16 amino acids long. Here the CDR3 DNA reads TGTGCCAGCAGCCAAGAGGGGGCATCTGGGGCCAACGTCCTGACTTTC. It codes for CASSQEGASGANVLTF.

The rearrangement joins TRBV27 to TRBJ1-1; the D is unclear. CDR3 length equals 14 residues. V was clipped by 5 bases and J by 3 bases, with 13 bases between them. Germline CDR1 is MNHEY and CDR2 is SMNVEV (reference sequence). This CDR3 reads CASSPQPGDTEAFF. The CDR3 DNA reads as TGTGCCAGCAGTCCACAGCCCGGCGACACTGAAGCTTTCTTT.

This clone is a singleton in its sample. The chain uses TRBV19 and TRBJ1-5; a weak D match, TRBD1 (5 bases). Germline-derived CDR1 and CDR2 are LNHDA and SQIVND (reference sequence). The germline V and J ends were trimmed by 6 bases and 1 base, with 10 bases remaining between them. This CDR3 has 14 amino acids. The CDR3 reads CASSLRGSNQPQHF. The DNA for the CDR3 is TGTGCCAGTAGCCTCCGGGGGAGCAATCAGCCCCAGCATTTT.

The chain employs TRBV10-3 and TRBJ2-1, with 9 bases identical to TRBD1. Germline lookup yields CDR1 ENHRY and CDR2 SYGVKD. This CDR3 contains 13 residues. The V gene end was trimmed by 5 bases and the J gene end by 7 bases; junction bases not matched to a gene: 3. The CDR3, as DNA: TGTGCCATCAGTTCAGACAGGGGGAATGAGCAGTTCTTC. Its translation: CAISSDRGNEQFF.

The CDR3 sequence is CASSLGAGGTDTQYF. The DNA of the CDR3 is TGCGCCAGCAGCCTGGGGGCAGGGGGTACAGATACGCAGTATTTT. V usage is TRBV5-1 and J usage is TRBJ2-3; 7 bases are a match to TRBD1. This CDR3 contains 15 residues. Trimming at V came to 4 bases and at J to 3 bases, leaving 8 bases not matched to a gene. Germline values: CDR1 SGHRS, CDR2 YFSETQ.

The J gene is TRBJ2-5, the V gene TRBV10-3; perhaps TRBD1 as D (6 bases). Germline-derived CDR1 and CDR2 are ENHRY and SYGVKD. V gave up 8 bases and J gave up 4 bases, with 17 bases separating them. This CDR3 has 14 amino acids. CDR3 DNA sequence: TGTGCCATCCGCGAAACAGGGTCGAGAGAGACCCAGTACTTC. Encoded protein: CAIRETGSRETQYF.

This clone was observed a handful of times. The chain uses TRBV19 and TRBJ2-2; D gene ambiguous. The CDR3 totals 14 residues. Germline V CDR1 and CDR2: LNHDA, SQIVND (reference sequence). Trimming cost V 3 bases and J 3 bases, with 8 bases left between them. For the CDR3, the DNA is TGTGCCAGTAGTATTGGCCTTTACACCGGGGAGCTGTTTTTT. This gives the protein CASSIGLYTGELFF.

This chain links TRBV7-9 with TRBJ2-5; tentatively, D is TRBD1 (6 bases). The CDR3 totals 15 residues. Germline V CDR1 and CDR2: SEHNR, FQNEAQ (reference sequence). The V end was cut by 1 base, the J end by 2 bases, with 11 bases between. The CDR3 nucleotides are TGTGCCAGCAGCTTAGTACTCGGACAGCAAGAGACCCAGTACTTC. This gives the protein CASSLVLGQQETQYF. Drawing the rest from reference TRBV7-9 and TRBJ2-5, the complete variable domain is DTGVSQNPRHKITKRGQNVTFRCDPISEHNRLYWYRQTLGQGPEFLTYFQNEAQLEKSRLLSDRFSAERPKGSFSTLEIQRTEQGDSAMYLCASSLVLGQQETQYFGPGTRLLVL.

Regarding this clone: One junction end does not reproduce the germline sequence, and a read error may be involved. This chain joins TRBV7-9 and TRBJ1-1; D unresolved. The CDR3 is 12 residues long. In germline, CDR1 is SEHNR, CDR2 FQNEAQ (reference sequence). The CDR3 nucleotides read TGTTCCAGCAGCCAATCGAACACTGAAGCTTTCTTT. The encoded protein is CSSSQSNTEAFF.

The table lists this clone with a few counts. The genes are TRBV4-2 and TRBJ2-3; the D gene is possibly TRBD1 (6 bases). With 6 bases removed from V and 3 bases from J, the gap between germline ends came to 13 bases. CDR1 LGHNA and CDR2 YNFKEQ come from the germline V gene. The length of the CDR3 is 14 residues. The CDR3 protein is CASSERRGTDTQYF. The CDR3 nucleotides are TGTGCCAGCAGTGAGCGCAGGGGTACAGATACGCAGTATTTT.

This chain uses TRBV19 with TRBJ1-2, with 7 bases aligning to TRBD1. V lost 6 bases to trimming and J lost 2 bases; unmatched junction nucleotides: 15. CDR1 is LNHDA, CDR2 SQIVND, per germline (reference sequence). The CDR3 has 17 residues. This chain's CDR3 is CASRTRGRTGPNYGYTF. CDR3 nucleotides: TGTGCCAGTAGAACCCGGGGTCGGACAGGCCCAAACTATGGCTACACCTTC.

This clone has only one observation. V and J are TRBV30 and TRBJ1-2, with unresolved D. The V and J ends lost 3 bases and 4 bases respectively, with 12 bases between them. Germline V gene sequence: CDR1 GTSNPN, CDR2 SVGIG (reference sequence). The CDR3 has 13 residues. In DNA, the CDR3 is TGTGCCTGGAGGAGCGCTAGCGGCTATGGCTACACCTTC. Protein product: CAWRSASGYGYTF.

The genes are TRBV5-1 and TRBJ2-6; a weak D match, TRBD2 (6 bases). Trimming took off 4 bases at V and 2 bases at J, with 10 bases between the two ends. Germline V gene lookup returns CDR1 SGHRS and CDR2 YFSETQ. This CDR3 contains 15 residues. The DNA for the CDR3 is TGCGCCAGCAGCATGTGGGGGGCTGGGGCCAACGTCCTGACTTTC. Translating gives CASSMWGAGANVLTF.

This clone was counted a single time. V and J are TRBV19 and TRBJ2-1; 11 bases are shared with TRBD1. Per germline, CDR1 LNHDA and CDR2 SQIVND (reference sequence). The junction had 12 bases not matched to a gene; V was cut back by 7 bases and J by 7 bases. The length of the CDR3 is 16 residues. The CDR3 sequence: CASNRRGTGGINEQFF. CDR3 coding DNA: TGTGCCAGTAACCGTAGGGGGACAGGGGGAATAAATGAGCAGTTCTTC.

V and J are TRBV7-7 and TRBJ2-3; D possibly corresponds to TRBD2 (5 bases). The CDR3 has 13 amino acids. The V and J ends lost 4 bases and 6 bases respectively, with 11 bases between them. Germline values: CDR1 SSHAT, CDR2 FNYEAQ (reference sequence). The CDR3, as DNA: TGTGCCAGCAGCTCGGGGTTGGGGGATACGCAGTATTTT. Protein: CASSSGLGDTQYF.

The sample holds one count of this clone. The rearrangement joins TRBV5-1 to TRBJ1-5; TRBD1 agrees at 7 bases. Per germline, CDR1 SGHRS and CDR2 YFSETQ. Trimming removed 4 bases from V and 3 bases from J; junction bases left unmatched: 7. The CDR3 has 15 amino acids. CDR3 DNA: TGCGCCAGCAGCCCGACGGGACAGCTCAATCAGCCCCAGCATTTT. Amino acid sequence: CASSPTGQLNQPQHF.

The chain recombines TRBV5-5 with TRBJ2-2; possibly TRBD1 for D (6 bases). The ends were cut back, 4 bases at V and 2 bases at J, with 12 bases in the middle. Germline values: CDR1 SGHKS, CDR2 YYEKEE (reference sequence). The CDR3 extends over 15 amino acids. CDR3 in DNA: TGTGCCAGCAGCCTAAGGACAGTCAACACCGGGGAGCTGTTTTTT. This encodes CASSLRTVNTGELFF.

This clone was observed a handful of times. CDR3 residues: CASTGHSSSYNEQFF. The DNA for the CDR3 is TGTGCCAGCACCGGTCACTCTAGCTCCTACAATGAGCAGTTCTTC. The chain uses TRBV9 and TRBJ2-1; D not resolved. Germline V gene data show CDR1 as SGDLS and CDR2 as YYNGEE. There are 15 residues in the CDR3. V dropped 6 bases and J dropped 0 bases, with 13 bases sitting between them.

This clone was seen only a few times. V is TRBV27 and J is TRBJ1-6; a possible D gene is TRBD1 (6 bases). CDR3 length: 15 amino acids. Trimming stripped 8 bases from V and 10 bases from J, with 21 bases between. CDR1 and CDR2 (germline): MNHEY, SMNVEV (reference sequence). As DNA, the CDR3 is TGTGCCAGCGCGCCAGGGGCAGGGGCACGCTCACCCCTCCACTTT. Protein product: CASAPGAGARSPLHF.

The gene calls are TRBV6-6 and TRBJ2-1; TRBD1 aligns across 11 bases. This CDR3 region has 15 residues. Germline assignment: CDR1 MNHNY and CDR2 SVGAGI (reference sequence). After removal of 7 bases from V and 10 bases from J, the junction contained 12 bases not matched to a gene. CDR3 region: CASNPGQGVRGEQFF. DNA of the CDR3: TGTGCCAGCAATCCGGGACAGGGGGTCAGAGGGGAGCAGTTCTTC.

The genes are TRBV9 and TRBJ2-1, with D possibly matching TRBD1 (5 bases). V was trimmed by 4 bases and J by 1 base, leaving 9 bases between them. The CDR3 has 14 residues. Looked up from germline, CDR1 is SGDLS and CDR2 is YYNGEE. The chain's CDR3 is CASSPDRSYNEQFF. The DNA of the CDR3 is TGTGCCAGCAGCCCAGACAGATCCTACAATGAGCAGTTCTTC. Combining the CDR3 with reference TRBV9 and TRBJ2-1 gives the whole variable domain DSGVTQTPKHLITATGQRVTLRCSPRSGDLSVYWYQQSLDQGLQFLIQYYNGEERAKGNILERFSAQQFPDLHSELNLSSLELGDSALYFCASSPDRSYNEQFFGPGTRLTVL.